This entry features one T cell receptor beta chain sequence. Its antigen remains unknown. The entry originates in a study of vaccination and CD4 T cells after COVID-19. Study summary: Four females and six males made up the convalescents, with two Hispanic. Ranging from 14 to 241, the interval between dose two and post-vaccine sampling had a median of about 76 days. Findings of the study overall: In convalescent patients, a median approximately 90% of reactive clones appeared only post-vaccination.

Noted treatment: roughly 11-day PBMC culture with coronavirus spike peptide pools or control peptides (ViraFEST assay). Recorded positive PCR dates fall between March and December 2020, preceding US Alpha, Beta and Delta variants. This CDR3 has 16 residues. The V end was cut by 6 bases, the J end by 2 bases, with 18 bases between. Per the germline V gene, CDR1 is SNHLY and CDR2 is FYNNEI. The assay that was used to sequence DNA from cultured CD4+ T cells was the Oncomine TCR Beta short-read assay. TCRdb redid the calling of the PCR reads with MiXCR, one entry per CDR3 protein. In the table there are approximately 14,000 distinct CDR3 sequences, less than 75% of which are singletons.

V and J are TRBV2 and TRBJ2-3; TRBD2 is a possible D gene (6 bases). The clonotype originates from a human donor who had recovered from COVID-19. Input material: CD4+ T cells from blood, cultured in vitro. Here the CDR3 DNA reads TGTGCCAGCAGCCGCCGGGACTCTCTTGTCACAGATACGCAGTATTTT. Translating gives CASSRRDSLVTDTQYF.